Sequencing of this T cell receptor beta chain was carried out in a study of T cell repertoires in cytomegalovirus infection. Looking at the study overall: The study used recently identified HLA-C-restricted and well-studied HLA-B-restricted CMV epitopes. TCR beta signatures that were public indicated CMV infection and matching HLA type. Whole-study findings and limits: Cumulative public TCR beta family frequency identified CMV carriers with the relevant HLA.

Comments on this clonotype: The antigen remains undetermined.

CDR3 size: 15 residues. Germline lookup yields CDR1 SEHNR and CDR2 FQNEAQ (reference sequence). Trimming took 7 bases from V and 6 from J, leaving 22 bases between them. TCRdb ran MiXCR on the reads and lists one entry per CDR3 protein. The table records approximately 590,000 distinct CDR3 sequences, 35% to 50% of them present only once. The sequence came from a human donor in good health (CMV status not recorded). Some clones in this sample may be carry-over from other donors' samples. This specimen consisted of cultured PBMCs, obtained from culture after CMV antigen stimulation. The chain is built from TRBV7-9 and TRBJ2-7; D perhaps matches TRBD1 (5 bases). CDR3 sequence (DNA): TGTGCCAGCAAGGGGATGGGCCGCCCCCCTCTCGAGCAGTACTTC. This gives the protein CASKGMGRPPLEQYF.